The present T cell receptor (beta chain) was sequenced within a study of T cells in Graves' hyperthyroidism and ophthalmopathy. This clonotype was detected ten times or more. The CDR3 covers 15 residues. CDR1 and CDR2 (germline): MDHEN, SYDVKM. Trimming cost V 9 bases and J 2 bases, with 18 bases left between them. The source material, RNA transcripts, was used to amplify TCR beta CDR3 regions. HTBI primers drove first-round RT-PCR of the TCR CDR3. TCRdb reprocessed the multiplex PCR reads with MiXCR, giving one entry per CDR3 protein. The sample yields about 560,000 distinct CDR3 sequences, 15% to 17% seen once.

Sequencing was done on a sample of blood. This chain uses TRBV28 with TRBJ2-3, with D possibly matching TRBD2 (6 bases). The receptor was isolated from a woman in her twenties or thirties with Graves' hyperthyroidism. CDR3 coding DNA: TGTGCCAGTGATTCAGGCGGGACGATCACAGATACGCAGTATTTT. This codes for CASDSGGTITDTQYF.